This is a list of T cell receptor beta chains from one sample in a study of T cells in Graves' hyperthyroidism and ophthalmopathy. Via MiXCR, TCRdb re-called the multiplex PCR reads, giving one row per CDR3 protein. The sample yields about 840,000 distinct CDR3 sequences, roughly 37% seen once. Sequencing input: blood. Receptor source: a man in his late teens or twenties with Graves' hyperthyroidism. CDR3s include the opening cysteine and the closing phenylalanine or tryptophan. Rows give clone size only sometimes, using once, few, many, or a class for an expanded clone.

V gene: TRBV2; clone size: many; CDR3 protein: CASRGLGDTGELFF
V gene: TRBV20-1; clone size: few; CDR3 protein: CSAAPGHYNEKLFF
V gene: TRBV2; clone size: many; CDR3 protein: CASSAGTAYGYTF
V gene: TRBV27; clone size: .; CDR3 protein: CASSLSASGGPETQYF
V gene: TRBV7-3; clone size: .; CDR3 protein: CASSSMGTSGSYEQYF
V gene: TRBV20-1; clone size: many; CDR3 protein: CSAQDGMNTEAFF
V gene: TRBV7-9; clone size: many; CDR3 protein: CASSPGQDPYEQYF
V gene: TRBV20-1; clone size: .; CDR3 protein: CSARVGVTYEQYF
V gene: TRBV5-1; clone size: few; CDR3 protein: CASSLATYRDTDTQYF
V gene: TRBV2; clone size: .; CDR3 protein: CAGTRKRGDGYTF
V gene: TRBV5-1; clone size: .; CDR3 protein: CASSLELYSYEQYF
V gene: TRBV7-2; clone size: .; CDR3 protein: CASSLDGADTQYF
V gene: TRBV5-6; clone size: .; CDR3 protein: CASSPDPNRRNTIYF
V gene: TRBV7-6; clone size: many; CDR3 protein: CASSGGVNYGYTF
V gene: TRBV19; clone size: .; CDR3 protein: CASSIDWAQAAANTGELFF
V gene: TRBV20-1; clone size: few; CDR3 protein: CSAPTGTGVSGYTF
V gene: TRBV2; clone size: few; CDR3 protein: CASSDRGSLLYGYTF
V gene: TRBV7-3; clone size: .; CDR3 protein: CASRMTSEELETQYF
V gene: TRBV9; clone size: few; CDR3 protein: CASSQDQESYTEAFF
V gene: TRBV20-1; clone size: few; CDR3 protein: CSAKRNSKNTEAFF
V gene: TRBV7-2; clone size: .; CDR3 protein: CASSQDIISF
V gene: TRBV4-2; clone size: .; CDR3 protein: CASSQEGQRNQPQHF
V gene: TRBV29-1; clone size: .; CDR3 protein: CSRDREDTEAFF
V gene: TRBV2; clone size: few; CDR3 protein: CASSPRPGHRTEAFF
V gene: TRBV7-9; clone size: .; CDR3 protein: CASSLDLTYYGYTF
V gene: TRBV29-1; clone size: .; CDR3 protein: CSVVGTGGTHYGYTF
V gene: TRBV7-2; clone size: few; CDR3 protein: CASSLIGSFVNGYTF
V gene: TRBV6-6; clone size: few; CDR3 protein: CASSYEGQDYGYTF
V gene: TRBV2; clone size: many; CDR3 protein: CASKIGELFF
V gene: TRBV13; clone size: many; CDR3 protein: CASDGRAGHTEAFF
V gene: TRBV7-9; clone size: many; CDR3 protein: CASSPDGQETQYF
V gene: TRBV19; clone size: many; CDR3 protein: CAWTEKATNEKLFF
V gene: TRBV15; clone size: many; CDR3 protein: CATSRDFSWTNTGELFF
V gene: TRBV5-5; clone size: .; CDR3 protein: CASSLGDSLEAFF
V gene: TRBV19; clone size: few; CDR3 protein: CASTLSTEAFF
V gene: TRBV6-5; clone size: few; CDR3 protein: CASSSQGTGEEKLFF
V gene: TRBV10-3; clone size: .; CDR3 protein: CAIRNSNSYEQYF
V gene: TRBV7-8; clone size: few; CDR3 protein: CASSLGALKGYEQYF